This T cell receptor (beta chain) was observed in a study of blood T cell repertoires in COVID-19. V was pared by 0 bases and J by 5 bases, with 5 bases between. Per the germline V gene, CDR1 is SGHNT and CDR2 is YYREEE (reference sequence). The CDR3 has 12 residues. The table came from immunoSEQ multiplex PCR; TCRdb's copy has only in-frame clones and leaves some out. The sample gives more than 65,000 clones, around 88% of which show up once; nearly 5% is in the top ten. This TCR was recovered from an elderly woman with active or convalescent COVID-19. Sequencing was done on a sample of peripheral blood. The chain combines TRBV5-4 with TRBJ2-5; D not certain. The CDR3: CASSLVRETQYF. CDR3 in DNA: TGTGCCAGCAGCTTGGTCCGGGAGACCCAGTACTTC.